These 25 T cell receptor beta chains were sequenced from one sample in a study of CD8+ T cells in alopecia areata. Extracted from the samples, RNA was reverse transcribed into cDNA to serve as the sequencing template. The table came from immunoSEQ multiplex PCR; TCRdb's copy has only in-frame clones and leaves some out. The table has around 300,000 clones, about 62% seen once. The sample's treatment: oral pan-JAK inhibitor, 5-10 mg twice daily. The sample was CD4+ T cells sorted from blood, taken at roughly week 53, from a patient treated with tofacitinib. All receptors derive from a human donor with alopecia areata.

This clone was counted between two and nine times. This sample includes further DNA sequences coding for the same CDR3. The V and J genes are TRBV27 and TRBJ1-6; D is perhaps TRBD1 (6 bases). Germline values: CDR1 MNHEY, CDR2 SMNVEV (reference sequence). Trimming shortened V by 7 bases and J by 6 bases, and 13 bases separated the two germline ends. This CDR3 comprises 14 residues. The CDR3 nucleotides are TGTGCCAGCACCTTACAGGGACCTAATTCACCCCTCCACTTT. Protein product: CASTLQGPNSPLHF.

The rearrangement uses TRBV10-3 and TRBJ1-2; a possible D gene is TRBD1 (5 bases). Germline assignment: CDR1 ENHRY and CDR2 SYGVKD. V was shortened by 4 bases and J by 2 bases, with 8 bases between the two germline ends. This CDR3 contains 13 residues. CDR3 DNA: TGTGCCATCAGTGGCAGGGCGAACTATGGCTACACCTTC. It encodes CAISGRANYGYTF.

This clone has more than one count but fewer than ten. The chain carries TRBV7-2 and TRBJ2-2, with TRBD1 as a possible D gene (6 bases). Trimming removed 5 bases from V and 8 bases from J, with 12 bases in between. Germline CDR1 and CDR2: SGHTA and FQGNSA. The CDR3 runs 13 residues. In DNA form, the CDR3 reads TGTGCCAGCAGCAGAGAAGGGGGAGGGGAGCTGTTTTTT. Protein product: CASSREGGGELFF.

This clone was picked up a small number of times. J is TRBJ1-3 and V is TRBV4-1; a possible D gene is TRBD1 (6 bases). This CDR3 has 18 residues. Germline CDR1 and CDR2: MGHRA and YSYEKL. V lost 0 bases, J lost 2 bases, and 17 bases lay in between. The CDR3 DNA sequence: TGCGCCAGCAGCCAAGATGCGCGGGACACCGACACTGGAAACACCATATATTTT. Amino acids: CASSQDARDTDTGNTIYF.

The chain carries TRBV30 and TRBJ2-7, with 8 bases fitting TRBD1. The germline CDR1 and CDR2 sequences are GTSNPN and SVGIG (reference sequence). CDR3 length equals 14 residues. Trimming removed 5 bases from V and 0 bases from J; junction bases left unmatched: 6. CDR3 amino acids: CAWRTGTGSYEQYF. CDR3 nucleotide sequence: TGTGCCTGGCGCACCGGGACAGGCTCCTACGAGCAGTACTTC.

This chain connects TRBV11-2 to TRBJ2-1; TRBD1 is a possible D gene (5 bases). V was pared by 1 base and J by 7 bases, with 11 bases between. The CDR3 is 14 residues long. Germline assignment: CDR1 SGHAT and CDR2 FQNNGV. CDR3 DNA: TGTGCCAGCAGCTTAGTACGGCAGGGTAATGAGCAGTTCTTC. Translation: CASSLVRQGNEQFF.

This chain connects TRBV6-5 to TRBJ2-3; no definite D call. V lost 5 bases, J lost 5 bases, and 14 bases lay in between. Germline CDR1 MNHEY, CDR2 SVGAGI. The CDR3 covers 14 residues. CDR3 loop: CASSEVSGKDTQYF. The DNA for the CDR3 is TGTGCCAGCAGTGAAGTATCTGGGAAAGATACGCAGTATTTT.

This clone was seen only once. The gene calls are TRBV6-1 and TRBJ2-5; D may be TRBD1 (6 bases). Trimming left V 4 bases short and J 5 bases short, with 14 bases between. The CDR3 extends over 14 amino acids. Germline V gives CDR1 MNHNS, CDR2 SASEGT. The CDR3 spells CASSATGSGETQYF. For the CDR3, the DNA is TGTGCCAGCAGTGCCACAGGGTCAGGGGAGACCCAGTACTTC.

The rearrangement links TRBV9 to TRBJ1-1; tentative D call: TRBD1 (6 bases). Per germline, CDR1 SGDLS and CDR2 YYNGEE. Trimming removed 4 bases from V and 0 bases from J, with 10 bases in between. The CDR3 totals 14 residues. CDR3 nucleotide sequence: TGTGCCAGCAGCCCCGGGACACTGAACACTGAAGCTTTCTTT. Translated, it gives CASSPGTLNTEAFF.

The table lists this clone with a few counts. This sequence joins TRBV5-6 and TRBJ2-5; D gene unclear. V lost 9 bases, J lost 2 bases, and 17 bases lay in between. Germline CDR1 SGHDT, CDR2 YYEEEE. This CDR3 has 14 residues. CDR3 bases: TGTGCCACCACACAGTGTCTAATTCAAGAGACCCAGTACTTC. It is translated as CATTQCLIQETQYF.

For the CDR3, the DNA is TGCGCCAGCAGCCAAGATCGAACAGGGAGCGGCGAGACCCAGTACTTC. Translating it yields CASSQDRTGSGETQYF. V usage is TRBV4-3 and J usage is TRBJ2-5; a possible D gene is TRBD1 (6 bases). The CDR3 contains 16 residues. Germline CDR1 LGHNA, CDR2 YSLEER. V lost 0 bases, J lost 5 bases, and 16 bases lay in between.

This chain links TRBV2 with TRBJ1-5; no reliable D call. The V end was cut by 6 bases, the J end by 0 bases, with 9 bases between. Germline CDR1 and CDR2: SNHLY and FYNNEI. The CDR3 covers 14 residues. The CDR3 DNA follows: TGTGCCAGCAGACGGACGGATAGCAATCAGCCCCAGCATTTT. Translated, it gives CASRRTDSNQPQHF.

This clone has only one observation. CDR3 bases: TGTGCCAGCAGCTTCGGCCGTATCGAGCAGTTCTTC. Protein: CASSFGRIEQFF. This chain links TRBV5-4 with TRBJ2-1, with unresolved D. The germline V and J ends were trimmed by 2 bases and 10 bases, with 10 bases remaining between them. The CDR3 runs 12 residues. The germline CDR1 and CDR2 sequences are SGHNT and YYREEE (reference sequence).

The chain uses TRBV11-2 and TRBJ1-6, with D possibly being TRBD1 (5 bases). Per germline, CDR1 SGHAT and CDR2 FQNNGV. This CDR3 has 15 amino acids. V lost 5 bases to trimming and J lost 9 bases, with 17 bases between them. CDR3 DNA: TGTGCCAGCAGCCCCGCCGGGGCCTTAGGTTCACCCCTCCACTTT. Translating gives CASSPAGALGSPLHF.

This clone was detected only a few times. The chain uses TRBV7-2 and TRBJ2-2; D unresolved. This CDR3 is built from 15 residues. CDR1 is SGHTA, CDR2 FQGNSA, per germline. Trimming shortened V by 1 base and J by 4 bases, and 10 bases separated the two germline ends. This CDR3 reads CASSLVGTSTGELFF. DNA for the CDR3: TGTGCCAGCAGCTTAGTGGGCACTTCCACCGGGGAGCTGTTTTTT.

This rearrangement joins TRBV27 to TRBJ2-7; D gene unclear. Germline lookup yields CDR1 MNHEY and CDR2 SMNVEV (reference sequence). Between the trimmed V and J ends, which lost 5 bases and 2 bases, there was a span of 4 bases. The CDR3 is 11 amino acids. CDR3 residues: CASSGAYEQYF. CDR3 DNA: TGTGCCAGCAGTGGGGCCTACGAGCAGTACTTC.

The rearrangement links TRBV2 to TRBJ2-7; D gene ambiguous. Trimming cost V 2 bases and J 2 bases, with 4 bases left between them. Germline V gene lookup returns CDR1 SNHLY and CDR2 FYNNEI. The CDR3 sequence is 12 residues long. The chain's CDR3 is CASSELPYEQYF. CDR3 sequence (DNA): TGTGCCAGCAGTGAACTTCCCTACGAGCAGTACTTC.

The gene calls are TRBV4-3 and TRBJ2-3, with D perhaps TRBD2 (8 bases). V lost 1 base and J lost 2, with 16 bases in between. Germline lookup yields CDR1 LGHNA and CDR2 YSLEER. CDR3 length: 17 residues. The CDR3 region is CASSQGAGGQITDTQYF. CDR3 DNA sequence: TGCGCCAGCAGCCAAGGGGCGGGGGGACAGATCACAGATACGCAGTATTTT.

CDR3 region: CASADSGANVLTF. The CDR3 DNA is TGTGCCAGCGCCGACTCTGGGGCCAACGTCCTGACTTTC. The rearrangement uses TRBV18 and TRBJ2-6; the D is unclear. Germline CDR1 and CDR2: KGHSH and LQKENI. The germline V and J ends were trimmed by 8 bases and 0 bases, with 5 bases remaining between them. This CDR3 has 13 residues.

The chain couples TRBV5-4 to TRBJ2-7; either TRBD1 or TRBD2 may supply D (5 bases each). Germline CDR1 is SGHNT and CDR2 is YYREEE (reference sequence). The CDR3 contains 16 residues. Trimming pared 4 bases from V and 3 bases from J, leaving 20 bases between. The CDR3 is CASSAKFEGRYYEQYF. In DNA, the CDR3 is TGTGCCAGCAGCGCAAAGTTCGAGGGGAGATACTACGAGCAGTACTTC.

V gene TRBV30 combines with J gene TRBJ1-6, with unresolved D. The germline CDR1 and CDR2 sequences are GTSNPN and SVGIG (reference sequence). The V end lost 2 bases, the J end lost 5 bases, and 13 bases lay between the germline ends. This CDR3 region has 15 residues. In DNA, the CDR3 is TGTGCCTGGAGTCGTAGGGCGGGGAATAATTCACCCCTCCACTTT. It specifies CAWSRRAGNNSPLHF. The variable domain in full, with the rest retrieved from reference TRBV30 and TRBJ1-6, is SQTIHQWPATLVQPVGSPLSLECTVEGTSNPNLYWYRQAAGRGLQLLFYSVGIGQISSEVPQNLSASRPQDRQFILSSKKLLLSDSGFYLCAWSRRAGNNSPLHFGNGTRLTVT.

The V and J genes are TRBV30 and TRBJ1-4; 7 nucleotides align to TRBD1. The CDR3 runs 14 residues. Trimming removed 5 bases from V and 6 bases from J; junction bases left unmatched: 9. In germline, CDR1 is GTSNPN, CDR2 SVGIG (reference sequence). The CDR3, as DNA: TGTGCCTGGGGGAGACAGGGAGGAGATGAAAAACTGTTTTTT. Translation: CAWGRQGGDEKLFF.

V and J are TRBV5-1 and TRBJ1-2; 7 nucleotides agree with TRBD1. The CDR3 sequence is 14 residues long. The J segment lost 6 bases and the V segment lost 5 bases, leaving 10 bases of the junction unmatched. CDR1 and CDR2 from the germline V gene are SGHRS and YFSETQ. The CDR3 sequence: CASRVAGTVHGYTF. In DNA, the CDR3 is TGCGCCAGCAGAGTAGCCGGGACAGTCCATGGCTACACCTTC.

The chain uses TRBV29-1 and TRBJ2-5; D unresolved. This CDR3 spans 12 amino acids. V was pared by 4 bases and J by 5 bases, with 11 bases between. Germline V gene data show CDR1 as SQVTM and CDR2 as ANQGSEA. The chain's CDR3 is CSVVLERETQYF. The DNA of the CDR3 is TGCAGCGTTGTTCTAGAACGGGAGACCCAGTACTTC.

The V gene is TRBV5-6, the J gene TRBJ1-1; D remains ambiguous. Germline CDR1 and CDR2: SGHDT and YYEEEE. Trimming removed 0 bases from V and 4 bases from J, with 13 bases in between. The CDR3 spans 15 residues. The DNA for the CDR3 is TGTGCCAGCAGCTTGGATGCGGGAGGGAGCACTGAAGCTTTCTTT. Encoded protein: CASSLDAGGSTEAFF.